Listed here are 30 T cell receptor beta chains from one sample, sequenced in a study of OX40 agonist ivuxolimab in advanced cancers. Sequenced by immunoSEQ multiplex PCR; TCRdb stores in-frame clones only, minus some. In the table there are more than 75,000 clones, over 75% of which are singletons. The sample in question was CD4+ or CD8+ T cells sorted from blood, obtained in a trial of the OX40 agonist ivuxolimab. These receptors were taken from an adult with an advanced solid tumor such as melanoma, head and neck, liver or kidney cancer.

The chain joins TRBV7-9 to TRBJ1-4; 7 bases are shared with TRBD1. Germline V lookup: CDR1 SEHNR, CDR2 FQNEAQ (reference sequence). The CDR3 spans 19 residues. Trimming took 1 base from V and 0 from J; bases not matched to a gene: 11. CDR3: CASSLEFPGQSATNEKLFF. In DNA form, the CDR3 reads TGTGCCAGCAGCTTAGAATTCCCGGGACAGAGTGCAACTAATGAAAAACTGTTTTTT.

V usage is TRBV11-3 and J usage is TRBJ2-1, with 14 bases lining up with TRBD2. Germline values: CDR1 SGHNT, CDR2 YENEEA. This CDR3 has 18 residues. V shed 5 bases, J shed 7 bases, and the junction held 13 bases outside the gene matches. DNA of the CDR3: TGTGCCAGCAGCGCCCGAAGGGGACTAGCGGGAGAAGTGAATGAGCAGTTCTTC. It specifies CASSARRGLAGEVNEQFF.

This clone appeared many times. The chain has TRBV5-1 and TRBJ1-3; D unresolved. Trimming pared 1 base from V and 2 bases from J, leaving 10 bases between. Germline V gives CDR1 SGHRS, CDR2 YFSETQ. This CDR3 contains 15 residues. The CDR3 DNA reads as TGCGCCAGCAGCTTGCAAGGTTTCACTGGAAACACCATATATTTT. This encodes CASSLQGFTGNTIYF. The full variable domain, its missing parts supplied by reference TRBV5-1 and TRBJ1-3, is KAGVTQTPRYLIKTRGQQVTLSCSPISGHRSVSWYQQTPGQGLQFLFEYFSETQRNKGNFPGRFSGRQFSNSRSEMNVSTLELGDSALYLCASSLQGFTGNTIYFGEGSWLTVV.

The genes are TRBV6-5 and TRBJ1-1, with D perhaps matching TRBD1 (5 bases). V shed 6 bases and J shed 5 bases, with 16 bases lying between them. This CDR3 spans 14 amino acids. The germline CDR1 and CDR2 sequences are MNHEY and SVGAGI. CDR3 protein: CASRDDLRGTEAFF. The CDR3, as DNA: TGTGCCAGCAGGGACGACCTCCGGGGGACTGAAGCTTTCTTT.

The chain combines TRBV4-1 with TRBJ1-4, with 8 bases aligning to TRBD1. J was trimmed by 8 bases and V by 3 bases; bases with no gene match: 5. The germline CDR1 and CDR2 sequences are MGHRA and YSYEKL. The CDR3 runs to 14 residues. CDR3 coding DNA: TGCGCCAGCAGCCAGGACAGGGTACGGGAAAAACTGTTTTTT. Encoded protein: CASSQDRVREKLFF.

This clone was recorded once. The V gene is TRBV27, the J gene TRBJ2-7; a possible D gene is TRBD1 (5 bases). The CDR3 extends over 15 amino acids. Trimming took 0 bases from V and 0 from J, leaving 9 bases between them. Germline CDR1 MNHEY, CDR2 SMNVEV (reference sequence). The CDR3 nucleotides are TGTGCCAGCAGTTTATCGGGGCGGAGCTCCTACGAGCAGTACTTC. As protein: CASSLSGRSSYEQYF.

J is TRBJ2-3 and V is TRBV10-3, with 9 bases that match TRBD2. With 0 bases clipped from V and 4 bases from J, the junction kept 5 bases outside the gene matches. The CDR3 loop spans 16 amino acids. Per germline, CDR1 ENHRY and CDR2 SYGVKD. In DNA form, the CDR3 reads TGTGCCATCAGTGAGTCGGCGGGAGGGGGAGCAGATACGCAGTATTTT. Amino acids: CAISESAGGGADTQYF.

This clone is a singleton in its sample. CDR3 in amino acids: CASSTEGGGRVTEAFF. The DNA for the CDR3 is TGTGCCAGCAGCACTGAGGGCGGGGGGCGCGTTACTGAAGCTTTCTTT. This chain links TRBV9 with TRBJ1-1; D is perhaps TRBD1 (6 bases). Trimming shortened V by 4 bases and J by 5 bases, and 21 bases separated the two germline ends. Germline loops: CDR1 SGDLS, CDR2 YYNGEE. This CDR3 contains 16 residues.

This chain connects TRBV19 to TRBJ2-7; 8 bases line up with TRBD1. This CDR3 region has 14 residues. V was pared by 5 bases and J by 3 bases, with 6 bases of the junction left unmatched. Looked up from germline, CDR1 is LNHDA and CDR2 is SQIVND (reference sequence). CDR3 protein: CASSAPGQVYEQYF. DNA for the CDR3: TGTGCCAGTAGTGCACCGGGACAGGTCTACGAGCAGTACTTC.

This clone was detected once. V and J are TRBV27 and TRBJ2-3, with 9 bases lining up with TRBD2. The germline gives CDR1 MNHEY, CDR2 SMNVEV (reference sequence). The CDR3 sequence is 15 residues long. The J segment lost 8 bases and the V segment lost 5 bases, leaving 11 bases of the junction unmatched. CDR3 bases: TGTGCCAGCAGTGTAAATAGCGGGAGTGTGGGTACGCAGTATTTT. This encodes CASSVNSGSVGTQYF.

The gene calls are TRBV18 and TRBJ2-3; D might be TRBD1 (5 bases). Trimming cost V 3 bases and J 0 bases, with 10 bases left between them. The V gene's germline CDR1 is KGHSH and CDR2 LQKENI. The CDR3 is 15 residues long. CDR3 region: CASSPQGSSTDTQYF. CDR3 bases: TGTGCCAGCTCACCGCAGGGATCTAGCACAGATACGCAGTATTTT.

This clone was detected once. The chain carries TRBV30 and TRBJ2-7; tentatively, D is TRBD1 (6 bases). The CDR3 is 15 residues long. Trimming removed 0 bases from V and 5 bases from J, with 17 bases in between. Germline values: CDR1 GTSNPN, CDR2 SVGIG (reference sequence). The CDR3 region is CAWSVGGSLFHEQYF. In nucleotides, the CDR3 is TGTGCCTGGAGTGTAGGGGGATCTCTTTTCCACGAGCAGTACTTC.

The rearrangement uses TRBV6-5 and TRBJ2-7; D is uncertain. The CDR3 is 13 residues long. The V end was cut by 8 bases, the J end by 4 bases, with 15 bases between. In germline, CDR1 is MNHEY, CDR2 SVGAGI. CDR3 protein: CASRRDGRYEQYF. CDR3 DNA: TGTGCCAGCCGTAGAGACGGGCGATACGAGCAGTACTTC.

The chain is built from TRBV6-5 and TRBJ2-7, with 11 bases fitting TRBD1. V dropped 5 bases and J dropped 3; count of bases not matched to a gene: 6. The CDR3 spans 15 residues. Germline CDR1 is MNHEY and CDR2 is SVGAGI. This CDR3 is CASSIRTGGVYEQYF. DNA for the CDR3: TGTGCCAGCAGTATCCGGACAGGGGGCGTCTACGAGCAGTACTTC.

J is TRBJ2-3 and V is TRBV7-8; 9 bases match TRBD2. The CDR3 runs to 17 residues. Germline V gene lookup returns CDR1 SGHVS and CDR2 FQNEAQ. V lost 5 bases and J lost 4; bases outside the gene matches: 13. The CDR3, as DNA: TGTGCCAGCAGCCAGTGGAGTAATAGCGGGAGTTCAGATACGCAGTATTTT. Amino acid sequence: CASSQWSNSGSSDTQYF.

There are a few counts of this clone. The chain links TRBV7-9 to TRBJ2-7; D is ambiguous. The CDR3 spans 11 residues. Germline loops: CDR1 SEHNR, CDR2 FQNEAQ (reference sequence). V dropped 7 bases and J dropped 3 bases, with 7 bases sitting between them. This CDR3 reads CASISGYEQYF. CDR3 bases: TGTGCCAGCATCTCGGGCTACGAGCAGTACTTC.

V is TRBV7-9 and J is TRBJ1-2, with D possibly matching TRBD1 (5 bases). The CDR3 is made up of 13 amino acids. V was shortened by 3 bases and J by 2 bases, with 7 bases between the two germline ends. CDR1 and CDR2 (germline): SEHNR, FQNEAQ (reference sequence). The CDR3 DNA reads as TGTGCCAGCAGCTTCGGGACCAACTATGGCTACACCTTC. This translates into CASSFGTNYGYTF.

This chain joins TRBV2 and TRBJ2-7; 7 bases map to TRBD2. Per germline, CDR1 SNHLY and CDR2 FYNNEI. The CDR3 is 14 residues long. The junction had 4 bases not matched to a gene; V was cut back by 4 bases and J by 1 base. The CDR3 DNA is TGTGCCAGCAGTGTGAGTAGCGGGTCCTACGAGCAGTACTTC. Its protein is CASSVSSGSYEQYF. The entire variable domain, with the rest obtained from reference TRBV2 and TRBJ2-7, is as follows: EPEVTQTPSHQVTQMGQEVILRCVPISNHLYFYWYRQILGQKVEFLVSFYNNEISEKSEIFDDQFSVERPDGSNFTLKIRSTKLEDSAMYFCASSVSSGSYEQYFGPGTRLTVT.

CDR3 residues: CASSLSRNEKLFF. Written as DNA, the CDR3 is TGTGCCAGCAGTTTATCCAGGAATGAAAAACTGTTTTTT. The chain carries TRBV27 and TRBJ1-4; D is undetermined. In germline, CDR1 is MNHEY, CDR2 SMNVEV (reference sequence). This CDR3 has 13 residues. Trimming pared 0 bases from V and 5 bases from J, leaving 4 bases between.

The rearrangement links TRBV19 to TRBJ1-5, with 8 bases matching TRBD1. Germline V gives CDR1 LNHDA, CDR2 SQIVND (reference sequence). The CDR3 covers 15 residues. Trimming at V came to 6 bases and at J to 5 bases, leaving 9 bases not matched to a gene. This CDR3 reads CASRGTGQEYQPQHF. CDR3 DNA sequence: TGTGCCAGTAGGGGGACAGGTCAAGAGTATCAGCCCCAGCATTTT.

This clone was counted only a few times. V gene TRBV30 combines with J gene TRBJ1-1; D is unresolved. V lost 1 base, J lost 11 bases, and 11 bases lay in between. This CDR3 has 11 amino acids. Germline V CDR1 and CDR2: GTSNPN, SVGIG (reference sequence). CDR3 region: CAWSESRKAFF. CDR3 nucleotide sequence: TGTGCCTGGAGTGAGTCAAGGAAGGCTTTCTTT.

DNA for the CDR3: TGTGCCAGCAGTATGGACAAGGCAGCTGGAAACACCATATATTTT. Translating it yields CASSMDKAAGNTIYF. The chain recombines TRBV6-5 with TRBJ1-3; D possibly corresponds to TRBD1 (5 bases). This CDR3 is built from 15 residues. The V and J ends lost 5 bases and 2 bases respectively, with 13 bases between them. The germline V gene has CDR1 MNHEY and CDR2 SVGAGI.

This chain joins TRBV5-4 and TRBJ1-3; D gene uncertain. Germline V CDR1 and CDR2: SGHNT, YYREEE (reference sequence). The V and J ends lost 0 bases and 4 bases respectively, with 8 bases between them. This CDR3 is 14 amino acids long. CDR3 residues: CASSLGVAGNTIYF. The CDR3 coding sequence is TGTGCCAGCAGCTTGGGTGTGGCGGGAAACACCATATATTTT.

This chain joins TRBV19 and TRBJ2-1, with TRBD1 matching 9 bases. There are 15 residues in the CDR3. Germline V gives CDR1 LNHDA, CDR2 SQIVND (reference sequence). Trimming took 5 bases from V and 1 from J; bases not matched to a gene: 3. The DNA of the CDR3 is TGTGCCAGTAGTGAGACAGGGGGTTCCTACAATGAGCAGTTCTTC. Translated, it gives CASSETGGSYNEQFF.

This clone was detected a few times. The chain carries TRBV6-4 and TRBJ2-3, with D possibly matching TRBD2 (5 bases). Deletions cut 3 bases from V and 2 bases from J, with 15 bases between. In germline, CDR1 is MRHNA, CDR2 SNTAGT. The CDR3 has 16 amino acids. The CDR3 DNA is TGTGCCAGCAGTGAAACCCCTAGCCTAATCACAGATACGCAGTATTTT. This encodes CASSETPSLITDTQYF.

This sequence joins TRBV30 and TRBJ2-5; 10 nucleotides match TRBD1. The germline gives CDR1 GTSNPN, CDR2 SVGIG (reference sequence). The CDR3 loop spans 15 amino acids. V was clipped by 0 bases and J by 2 bases; unmatched bases: 3. CDR3 in amino acids: CAWSVEGQGQETQYF. For the CDR3, the DNA is TGTGCCTGGAGTGTAGAGGGACAGGGGCAAGAGACCCAGTACTTC.

The chain combines TRBV7-5 with TRBJ2-1; TRBD2, as called in the table, went unchecked against the DNA. TRBV7-5 is a pseudogene. CDR3 length equals 17 residues. CDR3 nucleotide sequence: TGTGTCAGAACCTCTACTAGCGGACCGAGCTCCTACAATGAGCAGTTCTTC. This sequence encodes CVRTSTSGPSSYNEQFF.

V gene TRBV5-6 combines with J gene TRBJ2-2; 9 nucleotides line up with TRBD1. Germline V gives CDR1 SGHDT, CDR2 YYEEEE. The CDR3 spans 15 residues. The V gene end was trimmed by 6 bases and the J gene end by 3 bases; junction bases not matched to a gene: 6. Here the CDR3 reads CASKTGTGYTGELFF. CDR3 nucleotide sequence: TGTGCCAGCAAGACCGGGACAGGGTACACCGGGGAGCTGTTTTTT.

The chain couples TRBV28 to TRBJ2-1, with D perhaps matching TRBD1 or TRBD2 (5 bases each). V was cut by 6 bases and J by 4 bases, with 10 bases left in between. Per the germline V gene, CDR1 is MDHEN and CDR2 is SYDVKM. This CDR3 has 13 amino acids. Here the CDR3 DNA reads TGTGCCAGCAGCTGGGGGAATTACAATGAGCAGTTCTTC. Protein sequence: CASSWGNYNEQFF.

This clone was seen only a few times. The chain is built from TRBV25-1 and TRBJ2-1; the D gene is possibly TRBD2 (5 bases). From germline, CDR1 is MGHDK and CDR2 SYGVNS. This CDR3 has 13 amino acids. Deletions cut 6 bases from V and 4 bases from J, with 10 bases between. This CDR3 is CASREDEYNEQFF. CDR3 coding DNA: TGTGCCAGCAGGGAGGACGAGTACAATGAGCAGTTCTTC.